The 17 T cell receptor beta chains reported below all come from one sample, sequenced in a study of radiation and T cells in renal cell carcinoma. Profiling relied on immunoSEQ multiplex PCR, and the TCRdb table lists in-frame clones only, not all of them. The sample holds about 160,000 clones, less than 90% seen once. Time point specified: baseline pretreatment blood. Treatment of the sample: 15 Gy SBRT to primary tumor, nephrectomy 4 weeks later. The sample in question was blood, obtained from a patient whose treatment included radiotherapy and nephrectomy. The receptors originated from a woman in her 70s with renal cell carcinoma.

This clone occurred a few times. The chain employs TRBV19 and TRBJ1-6; possibly TRBD1 for D (5 bases). This CDR3 comprises 15 residues. The germline CDR1 and CDR2 sequences are LNHDA and SQIVND (reference sequence). Trimming took 5 bases from V and 9 from J, leaving 17 bases between them. In DNA, the CDR3 is TGTGCCAGTAGTCCCGGGGCTCAGGGTCGTTCACCCCTCCACTTT. Protein sequence: CASSPGAQGRSPLHF.

The V and J genes are TRBV6-5 and TRBJ2-5, with D perhaps matching TRBD2 (7 bases). Trimming cost V 6 bases and J 4 bases, with 9 bases left between them. Germline V CDR1 and CDR2: MNHEY, SVGAGI. This CDR3 is 12 amino acids long. The CDR3 DNA reads as TGTGCCAGCAGGGGGGGGCGAGAGACCCAGTACTTC. It specifies CASRGGRETQYF.

The chain joins TRBV14 to TRBJ2-4, with TRBD1 as a possible D gene (5 bases). The CDR3 consists of 14 residues. The germline CDR1 and CDR2 sequences are SGHDN and FVKESK. The V and J ends lost 4 bases and 1 base respectively, with 8 bases between them. The CDR3 spells CASSPSGAKNIQYF. The CDR3, as DNA: TGTGCCAGCAGCCCGTCAGGGGCCAAAAACATTCAGTACTTC. The whole variable domain, filled in from reference TRBV14 and TRBJ2-4, reads EAGVTQFPSHSVIEKGQTVTLRCDPISGHDNLYWYRRVMGKEIKFLLHFVKESKQDESGMPNNRFLAERTGGTYSTLKVQPAELEDSGVYFCASSPSGAKNIQYFGAGTRLSVL.

The chain carries TRBV20-1 and TRBJ2-5; D is uncertain. The V end was cut by 6 bases, the J end by 6 bases, with 8 bases between. Germline V gene data show CDR1 as DFQATT and CDR2 as SNEGSKA (reference sequence). The CDR3 runs to 10 residues. Here the CDR3 reads CSAIDQTQYF. The DNA of the CDR3 is TGCAGTGCCATAGACCAGACCCAGTACTTC.

This clone has just one count. The chain links TRBV5-5 to TRBJ1-1; D perhaps matches TRBD1 (6 bases). Germline CDR1 SGHKS, CDR2 YYEKEE (reference sequence). Deletions cut 5 bases from V and 0 bases from J, with 17 bases between. The CDR3 contains 16 residues. The CDR3 loop reads CASSTSRGRMNTEAFF. CDR3 nucleotides: TGTGCCAGCAGTACATCCAGGGGTCGGATGAACACTGAAGCTTTCTTT.

V usage is TRBV30 and J usage is TRBJ1-3; TRBD1 is a possible D gene (6 bases). V lost 3 bases and J 4 bases, leaving 19 bases between the germline ends. Germline values: CDR1 GTSNPN, CDR2 SVGIG (reference sequence). The CDR3 has 16 amino acids. CDR3 nucleotide sequence: TGTGCCTGGAGACCAGGAGGGGGATCAGCGGGAAACACCATATATTTT. Translation: CAWRPGGGSAGNTIYF.

This rearrangement joins TRBV12-5 to TRBJ1-2; weak D call: TRBD1 (5 bases). The CDR3 totals 13 residues. The germline V and J ends were trimmed by 6 bases and 8 bases, with 16 bases remaining between them. CDR1 is LGHNT and CDR2 is FRNRAP in the germline V gene. CDR3 DNA sequence: TGTGCTAGTGGCGGGTCCGGGGCGCGAGGCTACACCTTC. Its protein is CASGGSGARGYTF.

This rearrangement joins TRBV6-1 to TRBJ2-7, with D maybe TRBD2 (7 bases). The V and J ends lost 5 bases and 0 bases respectively, with 14 bases between them. Germline CDR1 reads MNHNS; CDR2 reads SASEGT. This CDR3 is 15 amino acids long. CDR3 sequence reads: CASSPRGGSSYEQYF. The CDR3 coding sequence is TGTGCCAGCAGTCCCAGGGGCGGGAGCTCCTACGAGCAGTACTTC.

The chain uses TRBV27 and TRBJ2-5, with D perhaps matching TRBD1 (6 bases). The CDR3 consists of 13 residues. V was pared by 8 bases and J by 4 bases, with 14 bases between. Germline CDR1 reads MNHEY; CDR2 reads SMNVEV (reference sequence). The CDR3 region is CASATGMRETQYF. DNA for the CDR3: TGTGCCAGCGCCACAGGGATGAGAGAGACCCAGTACTTC.

The V and J genes are TRBV6-5 and TRBJ2-2; TRBD2 is a possible D gene (6 bases). CDR1 MNHEY and CDR2 SVGAGI come from the germline V gene. Trimming cost V 2 bases and J 6 bases, with 7 bases left between them. This CDR3 region has 13 residues. CDR3 sequence (DNA): TGTGCCAGCAGTTACAGGAGGGCCGGGGAGCTGTTTTTT. Its protein is CASSYRRAGELFF.

The chain joins TRBV13 to TRBJ1-6; no clear D. Germline V gene lookup returns CDR1 PRHDT and CDR2 FYEKMQ (reference sequence). V was trimmed by 6 bases and J by 0 bases, leaving 6 bases between them. This CDR3 is built from 14 residues. The CDR3 is CASRPSSYNSPLHF. In DNA, the CDR3 is TGTGCCAGCAGGCCGAGCTCCTATAATTCACCCCTCCACTTT.

The chain couples TRBV5-1 to TRBJ2-3; no definite D call. There are 14 residues in the CDR3. V was trimmed by 0 bases and J by 0 bases, leaving 5 bases between them. Germline CDR1 and CDR2: SGHRS and YFSETQ. The CDR3 here is CASSLVASTDTQYF. The CDR3 DNA follows: TGCGCCAGCAGCTTGGTGGCTAGCACAGATACGCAGTATTTT.

This sequence joins TRBV11-2 and TRBJ1-2; TRBD1 matches at 8 bases. This CDR3 is built from 13 residues. CDR1 SGHAT and CDR2 FQNNGV come from the germline V gene. Trimming removed 5 bases from V and 7 bases from J; junction bases left unmatched: 6. The CDR3 is CASSQQGVTGYTF. For the CDR3, the DNA is TGTGCCAGCAGCCAACAGGGGGTTACTGGCTACACCTTC.

The chain links TRBV23-1 to TRBJ1-4, with D unresolved. TRBV23-1 is known as an ORF, though its function is uncertain. V was cut by 6 bases and J by 0 bases, with 14 bases left in between. The CDR3 consists of 16 residues. The CDR3 is CASRRHRKPTNEKLFF. The CDR3 bases are TGCGCCAGCAGGCGACACCGCAAACCAACTAATGAAAAACTGTTTTTT.

The chain uses TRBV19 and TRBJ1-1; D perhaps matches TRBD1 (6 bases). V was cut by 6 bases and J by 1 base, with 12 bases left in between. The CDR3 loop spans 14 amino acids. CDR1 LNHDA and CDR2 SQIVND come from the germline V gene (reference sequence). CDR3 sequence reads: CASSNRATNTEAFF. CDR3 nucleotide sequence: TGTGCCAGTAGCAACAGGGCTACGAACACTGAAGCTTTCTTT.

The chain carries TRBV30 and TRBJ2-7; 7 nucleotides line up with TRBD1. The CDR3 has 12 amino acids. CDR1 and CDR2 from the germline V gene are GTSNPN and SVGIG (reference sequence). The V segment lost 3 bases and the J segment 4 bases; nucleotides outside the gene matches: 3. The CDR3 spells CAWRDRIYEQYF. The CDR3 region has the DNA TGTGCCTGGAGGGACAGGATTTACGAGCAGTACTTC.

With regard to this clone: Other DNA sequences of this sample code for an identical CDR3. This sequence joins TRBV5-4 and TRBJ2-3; D ambiguous. CDR3 length equals 13 residues. Trimming took 5 bases from V and 3 from J, leaving 10 bases between them. CDR1 is SGHNT and CDR2 is YYREEE in the germline V gene (reference sequence). CDR3 DNA: TGTGCCAGCAGTCTGGGAACAACAGATACGCAGTATTTT. Translation: CASSLGTTDTQYF.